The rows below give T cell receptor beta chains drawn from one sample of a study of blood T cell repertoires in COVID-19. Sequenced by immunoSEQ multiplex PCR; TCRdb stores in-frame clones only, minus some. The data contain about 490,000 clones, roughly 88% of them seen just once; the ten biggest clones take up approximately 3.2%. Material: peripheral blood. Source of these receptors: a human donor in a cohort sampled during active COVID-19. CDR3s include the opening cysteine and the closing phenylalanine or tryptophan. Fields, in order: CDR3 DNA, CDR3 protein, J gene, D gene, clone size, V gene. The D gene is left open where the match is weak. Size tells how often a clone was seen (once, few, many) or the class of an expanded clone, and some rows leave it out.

cdr3_nt: TGTGCCAGCAGCCCTCGACAGGGAAGGGCTGAAGCTTTCTTT; cdr3_aa: CASSPRQGRAEAFF; j_call: TRBJ1-1; d_call: TRBD1; clone_size: NA; v_call: TRBV7-2
cdr3_nt: TGTGCCAGCAGCTTAGGACAGGGGGGTACCGAGGAGCAGTTCTTC; cdr3_aa: CASSLGQGGTEEQFF; j_call: TRBJ2-1; d_call: TRBD1; clone_size: NA; v_call: TRBV7-9
cdr3_nt: TGTGCCAGCAGCGTAGTAACGGGGTACAGCACTGAAGCTTTCTTT; cdr3_aa: CASSVVTGYSTEAFF; j_call: TRBJ1-1; d_call: NA; clone_size: NA; v_call: TRBV9
cdr3_nt: TGTGCCTGGAGAGCCGTTGCCCGGACAGTCCACCCCCAGTACTTC; cdr3_aa: CAWRAVARTVHPQYF; j_call: TRBJ2-5; d_call: NA; clone_size: NA; v_call: TRBV30
cdr3_nt: TGTGCCAGCAGCCTAGAGTTGGGACAGGGTGTAATTCAACCCCTCCACTTT; cdr3_aa: CASSLELGQGVIQPLHF; j_call: TRBJ1-6; d_call: TRBD1; clone_size: NA; v_call: TRBV14
cdr3_nt: TGTGCCAGCAGCACCCGAGGGAAAGGTACTGAAGCTTTCTTT; cdr3_aa: CASSTRGKGTEAFF; j_call: TRBJ1-1; d_call: NA; clone_size: once; v_call: TRBV7-8
cdr3_nt: TGCGCCAGCAGCGCACAGACGGTGAACACCGGGGAGCTGTTTTTT; cdr3_aa: CASSAQTVNTGELFF; j_call: TRBJ2-2; d_call: NA; clone_size: NA; v_call: TRBV4-1
cdr3_nt: TGTGCCAGCAGCCAAGATCTCTCGACTAGCGGCTTAGCCAAAAACATTCAGTACTTC; cdr3_aa: CASSQDLSTSGLAKNIQYF; j_call: TRBJ2-4; d_call: TRBD2; clone_size: NA; v_call: TRBV4-2
cdr3_nt: TGTGCCAGCAGCCTAGGGACTAGCGGGAGAGGGACAGATACGCAGTATTTT; cdr3_aa: CASSLGTSGRGTDTQYF; j_call: TRBJ2-3; d_call: TRBD2; clone_size: once; v_call: TRBV5-8
cdr3_nt: TGTGCCAGCAGCCAAAATTGGATTCGCGGGAGAGACAATGAGCAGTTCTTC; cdr3_aa: CASSQNWIRGRDNEQFF; j_call: TRBJ2-1; d_call: TRBD2; clone_size: NA; v_call: TRBV3-1/TRBV3-2
cdr3_nt: TGTGCCACCAGTGACCCCCGACAGGGTCCAACCTATGGCTACACCTTC; cdr3_aa: CATSDPRQGPTYGYTF; j_call: TRBJ1-2; d_call: TRBD1; clone_size: few; v_call: TRBV24-1
cdr3_nt: TGTGCCAGCAATCCTTCAGGGGACACTGAAGCTTTCTTT; cdr3_aa: CASNPSGDTEAFF; j_call: TRBJ1-1; d_call: NA; clone_size: few; v_call: TRBV6-5